This entry describes one T cell receptor (beta chain). The specificity of this receptor is unknown. The sample holds no much larger clone one base away, and base qualities are not on file. These data belong to a study of T-cell memory formation after mild COVID-19 (dated by TCRdb to the early 2020s). For context, the study as a whole: TCR sequence clusters from the two donors were largely donor specific. Two young, previously healthy adult volunteers, one female and one male, were included in the cohort. Longitudinal TCRalpha and TCRbeta repertoire sequencing tracked T-cell clones expanding and contracting after mild COVID-19 in a couple of donors.

Ficoll-Paque density gradient centrifugation was the method used to isolate PBMCs. Beyond this particular receptor, the publication reports: Contracting CD4+ clones were located mainly in the CM and EM memory subsets, whereas CD8+ clones were found to be enriched in EMRA. Only a couple of mild cases were covered by the study, and larger cohorts that include severe cases with pre-infection samples were considered necessary. Whether the second-wave clones peaking on day 37 were SARS-CoV-2 specific was not confirmed. Some responding clones were detected in pre-infection memory, which suggested that pre-existing cross-reactive memory T cells had joined the SARS-CoV-2 response. Clones that contracted from day 15 to 85 showed balanced CD4/CD8 phenotypes, whereas a second wave of clones that expanded from day 15 to 37 leaned towards CD4+.

The CDR3 spans 12 residues, from the cysteine through the phenylalanine. Only the CDR3 part of the read is kept: 36 bases, read in frame from the first base. At the junction V is shortened by 4 bases and J by 9 bases, with 11 bases in between. Reading the germline V gene gives CDR1 SGHRS and CDR2 YFSETQ. The sequencer was an Illumina NovaSeq 6000. cDNA libraries for TCRalpha and TCRbeta were prepared by 5'RACE using constant-segment primers, with sample barcodes and unique molecular identifiers added. RNA was extracted from every sample with Trizol reagent. Amplification of the libraries took two PCR steps, and the second step added a second sample barcode plus Illumina TruSeq adapters. The libraries were sequenced on an Illumina NovaSeq using 2 x 150 bp paired-end reads. The source study handled its data this way. The reads were demultiplexed and collapsed into UMI-guided consensus sequences using migec v1.2.7. With mixcr v2.1.11, UMI consensuses were aligned to TRA and TRB V and J templates and assembled into clonotypes. A clonotype was counted as expanded or contracted only when both edgeR and NoisET called the clonotype significant, with the noise models trained on biological replicates. For edgeR calls, the cutoffs were a false discovery rate-adjusted p below 0.01 and a log2 fold-change threshold of 1. As an exploratory analysis of dynamics, max-normalized trajectories of the 1000 most abundant clonotypes were examined with PCA combined with hierarchical clustering. The CD4 or CD8 phenotype of responding clones was assigned using the separately sequenced CD4+ and CD8+ repertoires. The public reads were reanalyzed by TCRdb: fastp trimming at Q25, MiXCR alignment, in-frame beta chains only. Every entry covers one CDR3 protein and lists the most common genes and DNA from its rows. TCRdb's processing, not the study's, gives the V and J calls here. This sample gives under 200,000 distinct CDR3 sequences in total; less than 40% of them show up just once. About 12% of the sample lies in the top ten.

The sequence is built from TRBV5-1 and TRBJ2-1, with TRBD2 tentatively as D gene (5 bases match). This TCR was recovered from an adult woman who had mild COVID-19 (a few samples of this study predate the infection). The sample titles of this study are shuffled in the database, so cell type and time point are left out; the donor was told from shared clones. The sample taken for sequencing was PBMCs or a T cell subset sorted from them (not recorded which). The DNA sequence is given as TGCGCCAGCAGCCCCCCGGGAACTGAGCAGTTCTTC. This codes for CASSPPGTEQFF.